These T cell receptor beta chains were read from a single sample in a study of cytomegalovirus exposure and HLA in healthy donors. Assay: immunoSEQ multiplex PCR; the TCRdb copy retains only in-frame clones and omits some. Of about 110,000 clones in the sample, 69% were seen once. The sample was PBMCs. These TCRs come from a woman in her 70s in good health and CMV-seropositive. The CDR3 runs from the conserved cysteine through the conserved F or W. A D gene is named only where the DNA matches it firmly. Clone size appears in some rows only: once, few, many, or a class for an expanded clone.

clone size	V gene	D gene	J gene	CDR3 DNA	CDR3 protein
.	TRBV4-2	.	TRBJ1-2	TGTGCCAGCAGCCAACCCCGGGACATCAACTATGGCTACACCTTC	CASSQPRDINYGYTF
.	TRBV4-2	TRBD2	TRBJ2-1	TGTGCCAGCAGCCAAGATCCTAGCGGGGGCCTAAGGGACGAGCAGTTCTTC	CASSQDPSGGLRDEQFF
.	TRBV30	.	TRBJ2-3	TGTGCCTGGAGTCCTGGGGGGGGCCGCACAGATACGCAGTATTTT	CAWSPGGGRTDTQYF
.	TRBV2	TRBD1	TRBJ1-5	TGTGCCAGCAGTGCGGGACAGGTCAGCAATCAGCCCCAGCATTTT	CASSAGQVSNQPQHF
.	TRBV7-6	TRBD1	TRBJ2-5	TGTGCCAGCAGCCGTCCGGACAGGGGCGGAAACCAAGAGACCCAGTACTTC	CASSRPDRGGNQETQYF
.	TRBV28	TRBD1	TRBJ1-2	TGTGCCAGCAGTTTATACACCCAGCTGACAGGGGTCTATGGCTACACCTTC	CASSLYTQLTGVYGYTF
.	TRBV15	.	TRBJ2-5	TGTGCCACCAGCGCCCGTAGACAAGAGACCCAGTACTTC	CATSARRQETQYF
few	TRBV7-9	.	TRBJ1-2	TGTGCCAGCAGCTTAGCTTACGGGGATGGCTACACCTTC	CASSLAYGDGYTF
.	TRBV2	TRBD2	TRBJ2-3	TGTGCCAGCAGGGGATGGGGACTAGCGGGGGGCACAGATACGCAGTATTTT	CASRGWGLAGGTDTQYF
.	TRBV18	.	TRBJ1-4	TGTGCCAGCTCCCCTAATTGGGGGGATGAAAAACTGTTTTTT	CASSPNWGDEKLFF
.	TRBV7-6	TRBD1	TRBJ1-2	TGTGCCAGCAGCGAGACAGGGAACTATGGCTACACCTTC	CASSETGNYGYTF
.	TRBV27	TRBD1	TRBJ1-2	TGTGCCAGCAGTTTATCCTCTACAGGGGGCGGGTGGGGCTACACCTTC	CASSLSSTGGGWGYTF
.	TRBV5-1	TRBD2	TRBJ2-5	TGCGCCAGCAGCTTGGCGAGCGGGGGACAAGAGACCCAGTACTTC	CASSLASGGQETQYF
.	TRBV5-4	.	TRBJ1-2	TGTGCCAGCAGCTTGTCGGGGTCTTTTTATGGCTACACCTTC	CASSLSGSFYGYTF
.	TRBV11-2	.	TRBJ2-1	TGTGCCAGCAGCACTGGACTGGGTTCCTACAATGAGCAGTTCTTC	CASSTGLGSYNEQFF
.	TRBV9	TRBD1	TRBJ2-7	TGTGCCAGCAGTCCAGGGACAGATAATAACGAGCAGTACTTC	CASSPGTDNNEQYF
once	TRBV5-1	.	TRBJ1-1	TGCGCCAGCAGCTTACCTACAGGTGTGAACACTGAAGCTTTCTTT	CASSLPTGVNTEAFF
few	TRBV30	TRBD1	TRBJ1-1	TGTGCCTGGAGACAGGGGGCGGGAGTGAACACTGAAGCTTTCTTT	CAWRQGAGVNTEAFF
.	TRBV7-8	TRBD1	TRBJ1-6	TGTGCCAGCAGCTCCCTGACAGGGGCATCACCCCTCCACTTT	CASSSLTGASPLHF
.	TRBV12-5	TRBD1	TRBJ1-6	TGTGCTAGTGGTTTGCAGGGGGCGGATAATTCACCCCTCCACTTT	CASGLQGADNSPLHF
once	TRBV5-1	.	TRBJ2-3	TGCGCCAGCAAAATGGAGGTCGCTAGCCTCACAGATACGCAGTATTTT	CASKMEVASLTDTQYF
.	TRBV15	.	TRBJ1-5	TGTGCCACCAGCAGAGATCATCACGGTAGCAATCAGCCCCAGCATTTT	CATSRDHHGSNQPQHF
many	TRBV6-5	TRBD1	TRBJ2-7	TGTGCCAGCAGTTACTCGGGACAGGCGGCCTACGAGCAGTACTTC	CASSYSGQAAYEQYF
.	TRBV4-1	.	TRBJ1-1	TGCGCCAGCAGCCAAGTTCGAGACACTGAAGCTTTCTTT	CASSQVRDTEAFF